One and the same sample provided the 27 T cell receptor beta chains below, sequenced in a study of shared clonotypes between healthy human individuals. Profiled with immunoSEQ multiplex PCR; TCRdb holds only in-frame clones, not every one. Found here are around 1.5 million clones, 98% of them singletons; the top ten hold roughly 0.45%. Input material: naive CD4+ T cells sorted from blood. The subset: CD45RA+ positively selected. These receptors were taken from a man aged 30 to 39 in good health.

On this clone: This same CDR3 is encoded by further DNA sequences in the sample. V and J are TRBV5-1 and TRBJ2-7; 7 bases fit TRBD2. V shed 0 bases and J 4 bases; nucleotides not matched to a gene: 4. Germline-derived CDR1 and CDR2 are SGHRS and YFSETQ. There are 14 residues in the CDR3. The CDR3 protein is CASSLVGGSYEQYF. The CDR3 DNA reads TGCGCCAGCAGCTTGGTTGGCGGGAGTTACGAGCAGTACTTC.

The chain carries TRBV27 and TRBJ2-2; TRBD2 agrees at 8 bases. This CDR3 is built from 17 residues. Germline CDR1 reads MNHEY; CDR2 reads SMNVEV (reference sequence). Losses at the gene ends were 5 bases for V and 3 bases for J; bases not matched to a gene: 11. As DNA, the CDR3 is TGTGCCAGCAGTGTGGGTGGTAGCGGGGCCGACACCGGGGAGCTGTTTTTT. Translating gives CASSVGGSGADTGELFF.

V and J are TRBV5-4 and TRBJ2-1; 11 bases align to TRBD2. The trim removed 0 bases at V and 8 bases at J, leaving 4 bases unmatched. CDR3 length: 15 amino acids. Germline CDR1 and CDR2: SGHNT and YYREEE (reference sequence). The CDR3 loop is CASSLVAGGGDEQFF. DNA for the CDR3: TGTGCCAGCAGCTTGGTAGCGGGAGGGGGGGATGAGCAGTTCTTC.

Notes on this clone: This CDR3 is also generated by other DNA sequences in the sample. The chain employs TRBV5-1 and TRBJ2-1; TRBD2 agrees at 8 bases. J lost 4 bases, V lost 0 bases, and 0 bases had no gene match. The CDR3 consists of 14 residues. Germline CDR1 reads SGHRS; CDR2 reads YFSETQ. The CDR3 coding sequence is TGCGCCAGCAGCTTGGTAGCGGGGTACAATGAGCAGTTCTTC. This encodes CASSLVAGYNEQFF.

V usage is TRBV11-1 and J usage is TRBJ2-1; D not resolved. Germline V gives CDR1 SGHAT, CDR2 FQDESV (reference sequence). V lost 5 bases and J 9 bases, leaving 14 bases between the germline ends. The CDR3 runs 13 residues. The chain's CDR3 is CASSPLSVGEQFF. The CDR3 nucleotides are TGTGCCAGCAGCCCCCTGTCTGTCGGTGAGCAGTTCTTC. The full variable domain, in which reference TRBV11-1 and TRBJ2-1 provide the parts outside the CDR3, is EAEVAQSPRYKITEKSQAVAFWCDPISGHATLYWYRQILGQGPELLVQFQDESVVDDSQLPKDRFSAERLKGVDSTLKIQPAELGDSAMYLCASSPLSVGEQFFGPGTRLTVL.

This rearrangement joins TRBV5-1 to TRBJ2-3; 9 bases are shared with TRBD2. Unmatched junction bases numbered 5, after V lost 2 bases and J lost 1 base. Germline lookup yields CDR1 SGHRS and CDR2 YFSETQ. This CDR3 is built from 16 residues. The CDR3 nucleotides read TGCGCCAGCAGCTTCTTAGCGGGAGTGCGCACAGATACGCAGTATTTT. Translation: CASSFLAGVRTDTQYF.

The chain employs TRBV18 and TRBJ2-7; D perhaps matches TRBD1 (5 bases). This CDR3 spans 16 amino acids. The V gene lost 1 base and the J gene lost 1 base, with 14 bases spanning the gap. Germline loops: CDR1 KGHSH, CDR2 LQKENI. The CDR3 region is CASSPLNLQVSYEQYF. CDR3 sequence (DNA): TGTGCCAGCTCACCACTCAACCTACAGGTGTCCTACGAGCAGTACTTC.

The chain links TRBV10-3 to TRBJ1-5; the D gene is possibly TRBD1 (5 bases). V was trimmed by 2 bases and J by 2 bases, leaving 13 bases between them. The length of the CDR3 is 16 residues. CDR1 ENHRY and CDR2 SYGVKD come from the germline V gene. CDR3: CAISEHTGFGNQPQHF. The CDR3 coding sequence is TGTGCCATCAGTGAGCATACAGGCTTCGGCAATCAGCCCCAGCATTTT.

CDR3 sequence (DNA): TGTGCCAGCAGGGCAAGCGGTTCTAAGACCCCGAGCTCCTACAATGAGCAGTTCTTC. Translating gives CASRASGSKTPSSYNEQFF. The V gene is TRBV9, the J gene TRBJ2-1, with D tentatively TRBD2 (5 bases). The CDR3 contains 19 residues. Germline assignment: CDR1 SGDLS and CDR2 YYNGEE. V dropped 5 bases and J dropped 0 bases, with 24 bases sitting between them.

The chain joins TRBV19 to TRBJ1-5; TRBD1 agrees at 11 bases. Per the germline V gene, CDR1 is LNHDA and CDR2 is SQIVND (reference sequence). This CDR3 is built from 20 residues. V dropped 5 bases and J dropped 4; count of bases not matched to a gene: 19. In DNA form, the CDR3 reads TGTGCCAGTAGTTTCGATGGACAGGGGGCGAGCCAAGGACTAAATCAGCCCCAGCATTTT. It encodes CASSFDGQGASQGLNQPQHF.

The V call is TRBV2, the J call TRBJ1-4; 7 nucleotides match TRBD1. CDR3 length equals 14 residues. With V trimmed by 0 bases and J by 5 bases, 0 bases remained unmatched. Germline V lookup: CDR1 SNHLY, CDR2 FYNNEI. CDR3 nucleotides: TGTGCCAGCAGTGAAGCGACAGGGAATGAAAAACTGTTTTTT. Protein product: CASSEATGNEKLFF.

CDR3 sequence: CASSGWMGQETQYF. The CDR3 nucleotides read TGTGCCAGCAGCGGCTGGATGGGCCAAGAGACCCAGTACTTC. The chain is built from TRBV7-2 and TRBJ2-5; no clear D. Trimming cost V 5 bases and J 1 base, with 11 bases left between them. The CDR3 runs 14 residues. CDR1 and CDR2 (germline): SGHTA, FQGNSA.

The rearrangement uses TRBV5-1 and TRBJ2-3; D remains ambiguous. The CDR3 runs 13 residues. V lost 6 bases and J lost 6, with 14 bases in between. CDR1 SGHRS and CDR2 YFSETQ come from the germline V gene. The CDR3 is CASTPGPWDTQYF. Written as DNA, the CDR3 is TGCGCCAGCACCCCAGGACCCTGGGATACGCAGTATTTT.

The chain couples TRBV19 to TRBJ2-7; 9 bases match TRBD1. From germline, CDR1 is LNHDA and CDR2 SQIVND (reference sequence). This CDR3 has 16 residues. Trimming removed 5 bases from V and 3 bases from J; junction bases left unmatched: 11. CDR3 region: CASSPQGTGRIYEQYF. CDR3 coding DNA: TGTGCCAGTAGTCCTCAAGGGACAGGGAGGATCTACGAGCAGTACTTC.

The chain combines TRBV11-2 with TRBJ2-7; D gene uncertain. Germline CDR1 SGHAT, CDR2 FQNNGV. The CDR3 extends over 12 amino acids. The germline V and J ends were trimmed by 5 bases and 0 bases, with 5 bases remaining between them. The CDR3 loop is CASSTDSYEQYF. The CDR3 region has the DNA TGTGCCAGCAGCACCGACTCCTACGAGCAGTACTTC.

The chain is built from TRBV7-3 and TRBJ2-1; TRBD2 matches at 11 bases. The CDR3 spans 15 residues. V dropped 3 bases and J dropped 6; count of bases not matched to a gene: 4. Germline V gives CDR1 SGHTA, CDR2 FQGTGA. In nucleotides, the CDR3 is TGTGCCAGCAGCTTGGCGGGACTAGCGGTCAATGAGCAGTTCTTC. Its protein product is CASSLAGLAVNEQFF. The variable domain in full, completed from reference TRBV7-3 and TRBJ2-1, reads GAGVSQTPSNKVTEKGKYVELRCDPISGHTALYWYRQSLGQGPEFLIYFQGTGAADDSGLPNDRFFAVRPEGSVSTLKIQRTERGDSAVYLCASSLAGLAVNEQFFGPGTRLTVL.

This chain uses TRBV5-4 with TRBJ2-3; the D gene could be TRBD1 or TRBD2 (11 bases each). The CDR3 consists of 16 residues. V shed 9 bases and J shed 2 bases, with 22 bases lying between them. Germline V CDR1 and CDR2: SGHNT, YYREEE (reference sequence). The CDR3 bases are TGTGCCACCGGGACAGGGGGACTAGCGGCCACAGATACGCAGTATTTT. Amino acid sequence: CATGTGGLAATDTQYF.

The count of this clone is one. This chain connects TRBV2 to TRBJ1-1; 7 bases map to TRBD1. The CDR3 totals 14 residues. Germline V gives CDR1 SNHLY, CDR2 FYNNEI. V shed 5 bases, J shed 6 bases, and the junction held 9 bases outside the gene matches. In DNA, the CDR3 is TGTGCCAGCAGTAAGGGGCAGGGGGTCTCTGAAGCTTTCTTT. Residues: CASSKGQGVSEAFF.

The chain joins TRBV4-2 to TRBJ2-1; 11 bases are a match to TRBD2. V lost 3 bases to trimming and J lost 4 bases; unmatched junction nucleotides: 5. The CDR3 sequence is 16 residues long. The germline CDR1 and CDR2 sequences are LGHNA and YNFKEQ. In DNA, the CDR3 is TGTGCCAGCAGCCAGGTTAGCGGGAGGGAGTACAATGAGCAGTTCTTC. Translating gives CASSQVSGREYNEQFF.

This CDR3 reads CASSFGTPNYGYTF. CDR3 coding DNA: TGTGCCAGCAGCTTTGGGACACCGAACTATGGCTACACCTTC. This chain joins TRBV7-3 and TRBJ1-2, with a tentative D call TRBD1 (6 bases). V shed 3 bases and J shed 2 bases, with 10 bases lying between them. Germline V gene data show CDR1 as SGHTA and CDR2 as FQGTGA. The length of the CDR3 is 14 residues.

The gene calls are TRBV10-3 and TRBJ1-5; perhaps TRBD1 as D (6 bases). Trimming cost V 0 bases and J 1 base, with 16 bases left between them. The CDR3 runs to 18 residues. CDR1 and CDR2 (germline): ENHRY, SYGVKD. The CDR3 region is CAISESGMGARSNQPQHF. The CDR3 region has the DNA TGTGCCATCAGTGAGTCAGGCATGGGGGCGAGGAGCAATCAGCCCCAGCATTTT.

V and J are TRBV6-1 and TRBJ2-5, with 8 bases fitting TRBD1. This CDR3 spans 16 amino acids. Germline lookup yields CDR1 MNHNS and CDR2 SASEGT. V shed 1 base, J shed 8 bases, and the junction held 12 bases outside the gene matches. CDR3 bases: TGTGCCAGCAGTGAAGTAGGGCGCAGGGGGCAAAACACCCAGTACTTC. Its protein is CASSEVGRRGQNTQYF.

V gene TRBV9 combines with J gene TRBJ1-2, with a weak D call TRBD1 (6 bases). This CDR3 comprises 14 residues. With 3 bases removed from V and 8 bases from J, the gap between germline ends came to 17 bases. Per germline, CDR1 SGDLS and CDR2 YYNGEE. The CDR3 DNA reads as TGTGCCAGCAGCGGCTCGACAGGCCCTTGGGGCTACACCTTC. The encoded protein is CASSGSTGPWGYTF.

In its sample, this clone was seen once. This chain connects TRBV9 to TRBJ2-7, with D perhaps matching TRBD1 or TRBD2 (5 bases each). The germline V gene has CDR1 SGDLS and CDR2 YYNGEE. The length of the CDR3 is 15 residues. Between the trimmed V and J ends, which lost 4 bases and 3 bases, there was a span of 17 bases. CDR3 DNA: TGTGCCAGCAGCCCAACCGGGACGGCCTACTACGAGCAGTACTTC. The encoded protein is CASSPTGTAYYEQYF.

The CDR3 DNA follows: TGTGCCTCAAGCCGGGACAGCAATCAGCCCCAGCATTTT. Its protein product is CASSRDSNQPQHF. The chain uses TRBV30 and TRBJ1-5, with a tentative D call TRBD1 (5 bases). Per germline, CDR1 GTSNPN and CDR2 SVGIG (reference sequence). With 7 bases removed from V and 1 base from J, the gap between germline ends came to 11 bases. The CDR3 contains 13 residues.

The chain links TRBV4-3 to TRBJ2-5; no clear D gene. V was trimmed by 1 base and J by 9 bases, leaving 18 bases between them. Germline assignment: CDR1 LGHNA and CDR2 YSLEER. The CDR3 runs to 15 residues. The CDR3 coding sequence is TGCGCCAGCAGCCAAGCGTCTGGGCAGTCGCAACCCCAGTACTTC. Residues: CASSQASGQSQPQYF.

This clone was found once. The rearrangement uses TRBV7-8 and TRBJ2-7; tentatively, D is TRBD1 or TRBD2 (5 bases each). Germline V gives CDR1 SGHVS, CDR2 FQNEAQ. V was pared by 2 bases and J by 3 bases, with 17 bases between. This CDR3 is 16 amino acids long. DNA of the CDR3: TGTGCCAGCAGCTTACGGGACGTTACCAACGACTACGAGCAGTACTTC. It is translated as CASSLRDVTNDYEQYF.